This TCR beta chain emerged from a study of blood T cell repertoires in COVID-19. Study-level information: Samples taken during acute and convalescent COVID-19 were collected in the United States, Italy and Spain. Sources were T cells, B-cell-depleted T cells, or PBMCs; the material itself was cDNA or gDNA.

In the study's own analysis: Counts of nucleated cells, estimated from reference gene primer amplification, were obtained. Produced via immunoSEQ multiplex PCR; TCRdb's table is partial and in-frame only. V and J calls and clone size are given by that table; D and trimming were obtained from the DNA. The table shows approximately 70,000 clones, with about three quarters occurring only once. CDR1 and CDR2 (germline): SGHNT, YYREEE (reference sequence). Losses at the gene ends were 5 bases for V and 3 bases for J; bases not matched to a gene: 5. The CDR3 has 13 residues. This chain links TRBV5-4 with TRBJ2-7; the match to TRBD1 covers 7 bases. The TCR was taken from a woman aged 70-85 years with acute or convalescent COVID-19. Sequenced input: peripheral blood. CDR3 loop: CASRPGTDYEQYF. Here the CDR3 DNA reads TGTGCCAGCAGGCCCGGGACAGACTACGAGCAGTACTTC.